Reported below is one TCR beta chain. The antigen is unknown. The data derive from a study of T cell repertoires in cytomegalovirus infection. Study as a whole: Public TCR beta signatures provided an indication of both CMV infection and a matching HLA type.

MiXCR was run by TCRdb on the reads, yielding one entry per CDR3 protein. The top ten clones hold around an eighth of a sample with about 890,000 distinct CDR3 sequences, approximately 31% of them seen once. Broader study findings: The cumulative frequency of public TCR beta families distinguished individuals who carried CMV together with the relevant HLA.

Specimen: cultured CD8+ T cells from PBMCs, collected from culture after CMV antigen stimulation. This receptor was obtained from a human donor in good health (CMV status not recorded). Some clones in this sample may be carry-over from other donors' samples.

CDR3 region: CASSYSDRGNAFF. As DNA, the CDR3 is TGTGCCAGCAGTTACTCGGACAGGGGGAATGCTTTCTTT. This chain joins TRBV6-6 and TRBJ1-1; 10 bases align to TRBD1. V trimming: 0 bases; J trimming: 11 bases; junction bases outside the gene matches: 3. The CDR3 loop spans 13 amino acids. Germline lookup yields CDR1 MNHNY and CDR2 SVGAGI (reference sequence).